A single sample gave rise to the 20 T cell receptor beta chains below, sequenced in a study of regulatory T cells in long-lasting Graves disease. The time point is: persistent/refractory GD, antithyroid drugs over 5 years with positive TRAb. Preparation of the TCR library used RNA extracted from PBMCs. Combining iRepertoire HTBI primers with Arm-PCR of CDR3 regions, the authors built TCR beta libraries. TCRdb processed the multiplex PCR reads anew with MiXCR; each CDR3 protein has one entry. The sample includes about 460,000 distinct CDR3 sequences, approximately 23% of them seen just once. The sequencing here drew on peripheral blood mononuclear cells (PBMCs), taken when the disease was refractory, from a patient treated with antithyroid drugs. All receptors derive from a female donor with Graves disease.

There are many counts of this clonotype. The chain is built from TRBV6-1 and TRBJ1-5, with D unresolved. From germline, CDR1 is MNHNS and CDR2 SASEGT. CDR3 length: 14 residues. Trimming shortened V by 7 bases and J by 5 bases, and 15 bases separated the two germline ends. The CDR3 loop reads CASMEWGSDQPQHF. For the CDR3, the DNA is TGTGCCAGCATGGAATGGGGTTCGGATCAGCCCCAGCATTTT.

The chain recombines TRBV27 with TRBJ2-3; a possible D gene is TRBD2 (5 bases). This CDR3 has 13 amino acids. V was cut by 6 bases and J by 1 base, with 8 bases left in between. Germline V gene data show CDR1 as MNHEY and CDR2 as SMNVEV (reference sequence). The CDR3 is CASSTRGTDTQYF. The CDR3 region has the DNA TGTGCCAGCAGCACTAGGGGCACAGATACGCAGTATTTT.

This clonotype was seen more than once but under ten times. The chain recombines TRBV12-3 or TRBV12-4 with TRBJ2-2, with D perhaps being TRBD1 or TRBD2 (5 bases each). The CDR3 is made up of 15 amino acids. V lost 3 bases to trimming and J lost 5 bases, with 13 bases between them. CDR3 coding DNA: TGTGCCAGCAGTTTGCGAGGGGTCGGAACCGGGGAGCTGTTTTTT. It specifies CASSLRGVGTGELFF.

At least ten counts were recorded for this clonotype. The chain recombines TRBV12-3 or TRBV12-4 with TRBJ2-2; 9 nucleotides match TRBD2. Trimming removed 7 bases from V and 2 bases from J; junction bases left unmatched: 8. The CDR3 sequence is 16 residues long. The CDR3 DNA is TGTGCCAGCACCCTAGGACTAGCGCTTAACACCGGGGAGCTGTTTTTT. Translated, it gives CASTLGLALNTGELFF.

V usage is TRBV12-3 or TRBV12-4 and J usage is TRBJ2-3; the D call may be TRBD1 or TRBD2 (5 bases each). This CDR3 has 14 residues. V was pared by 3 bases and J by 5 bases, with 12 bases between. CDR3 DNA sequence: TGTGCCAGCAGTTTTTGGGGGACGGGAGATACGCAGTATTTT. This translates into CASSFWGTGDTQYF.

This clonotype was seen many times. The chain uses TRBV7-2 and TRBJ2-2; 8 bases are shared with TRBD2. The CDR3 contains 15 residues. Germline lookup yields CDR1 SGHTA and CDR2 FQGNSA. J gave up 1 base and V 5 bases, and 3 bases lay outside the gene matches. CDR3: CASSVTSGNTGELFF. In DNA, the CDR3 is TGTGCCAGCAGCGTAACTAGCGGGAACACCGGGGAGCTGTTTTTT.

This clonotype was seen more than once but under ten times. V is TRBV5-6 and J is TRBJ1-5; the D gene is possibly TRBD1 (5 bases). This CDR3 comprises 14 residues. V was pared by 0 bases and J by 7 bases, with 11 bases between. CDR1 is SGHDT, CDR2 YYEEEE, per germline. Here the CDR3 reads CASSLEGVGQPQHF. The CDR3 DNA sequence: TGTGCCAGCAGCTTGGAAGGGGTAGGCCAGCCCCAGCATTTT.

This clonotype was seen at least ten times. The chain employs TRBV12-3 or TRBV12-4 and TRBJ1-5; 12 bases line up with TRBD1. The CDR3 is made up of 14 amino acids. With 8 bases clipped from V and 6 bases from J, the junction kept 5 bases outside the gene matches. The CDR3 DNA follows: TGTGCCAGCCTCGGGACAGGGGGCGGTCAGCCCCAGCATTTT. The encoded protein is CASLGTGGGQPQHF.

The chain recombines TRBV18 with TRBJ1-2; D gene unclear. Germline CDR1 reads KGHSH; CDR2 reads LQKENI. CDR3 length: 16 amino acids. V shed 5 bases and J shed 0 bases, with 16 bases lying between them. The CDR3: CASSKEEGLTNYGYTF. The DNA of the CDR3 is TGTGCCAGCTCAAAAGAAGAAGGACTGACTAACTATGGCTACACCTTC.

As concerns this clonotype: This may arise from a read error, as a much more abundant clone is one base away. This chain uses TRBV12-3 or TRBV12-4 with TRBJ1-2, with D possibly TRBD1 on 5 matching bases. This CDR3 is built from 14 residues. V lost 6 bases and J lost 6, with 17 bases in between. The CDR3 loop reads CASSFVQGDHGYTF. Written as DNA, the CDR3 is TGTGCCAGCAGCTTTGTGCAGGGAGACCATGGCTACACCTTC.

This clonotype was counted ten times or more. This rearrangement joins TRBV28 to TRBJ2-7; D possibly corresponds to TRBD1 (6 bases). CDR1 is MDHEN, CDR2 SYDVKM, per germline. V lost 5 bases and J lost 2, with 10 bases in between. There are 13 residues in the CDR3. This chain's CDR3 is CASSRDTPYEQYF. The DNA for the CDR3 is TGTGCCAGCAGTAGGGACACCCCCTACGAGCAGTACTTC. The variable domain in full, completed from reference TRBV28 and TRBJ2-7, reads DVKVTQSSRYLVKRTGEKVFLECVQDMDHENMFWYRQDPGLGLRLIYFSYDVKMKEKGDIPEGYSVSREKKERFSLILESASTNQTSMYLCASSRDTPYEQYFGPGTRLTVT.

The CDR3 loop is CASSSYRGGNQPQHF. DNA of the CDR3: TGTGCCAGCAGTTCTTACAGGGGTGGCAATCAGCCCCAGCATTTT. The gene calls are TRBV6-2 or TRBV6-3 and TRBJ1-5, with TRBD1 matching 7 bases. This CDR3 contains 15 residues. Germline V gene lookup returns CDR1 MNHEY and CDR2 SVGEGT. Unmatched junction bases numbered 5, after V lost 4 bases and J lost 2 bases.

This clonotype has ten or more counts. CDR3 in amino acids: CASSVRGGQETQYF. The CDR3 DNA reads as TGTGCCAGCAGCGTCCGCGGGGGGCAAGAGACCCAGTACTTC. The chain recombines TRBV9 with TRBJ2-5; 8 nucleotides line up with TRBD2. Trimming removed 2 bases from V and 2 bases from J; junction bases left unmatched: 2. Germline-derived CDR1 and CDR2 are SGDLS and YYNGEE. This CDR3 contains 14 residues.

At least ten counts were recorded for this clonotype. The V call is TRBV6-1, the J call TRBJ2-7; 7 bases fit TRBD2. This CDR3 comprises 12 residues. After removal of 8 bases from V and 6 bases from J, the junction contained 7 bases not matched to a gene. Germline CDR1 and CDR2: MNHNS and SASEGT. The CDR3 DNA is TGTGCCAGCGGATCGGGGGGTGGCGAGCAGTACTTC. It yields the protein CASGSGGGEQYF.

The table lists this clonotype with a few counts. The genes are TRBV7-8 and TRBJ2-7; 8 nucleotides agree with TRBD2. V lost 8 bases and J lost 4; bases outside the gene matches: 10. CDR1 is SGHVS, CDR2 FQNEAQ, per germline. This CDR3 is 14 amino acids long. CDR3: CASAIGGALYEQYF. The CDR3 bases are TGTGCCAGCGCAATCGGGGGGGCATTGTACGAGCAGTACTTC.

This clonotype was detected ten times or more. The chain uses TRBV27 and TRBJ1-2; D not resolved. Trimming took off 5 bases at V and 0 bases at J, with 13 bases between the two ends. The CDR3 has 15 amino acids. Germline-derived CDR1 and CDR2 are MNHEY and SMNVEV (reference sequence). The CDR3, as DNA: TGTGCCAGCAGTCAATCCCCAGGCACTAACTATGGCTACACCTTC. Its protein product is CASSQSPGTNYGYTF.

A few counts support this clonotype. The CDR3: CASSLLSGTGPFF. The CDR3 DNA reads TGTGCCAGCAGTTTATTGTCCGGGACAGGGCCTTTCTTC. The J gene is TRBJ2-1, the V gene TRBV12-3 or TRBV12-4; 9 nucleotides match TRBD1. With V trimmed by 2 bases and J by 16 bases, 9 bases remained unmatched. This CDR3 has 13 residues.

This clonotype was counted at least ten times. The rearrangement joins TRBV6-2 or TRBV6-3 to TRBJ1-2; D unresolved. V lost 0 bases and J lost 1, with 12 bases in between. CDR3 length: 16 residues. Germline V gene lookup returns CDR1 MNHEY and CDR2 SVGEGT. This CDR3 is CASSYSVTGVNYGYTF. CDR3 DNA sequence: TGTGCCAGCAGTTACTCAGTCACGGGAGTTAACTATGGCTACACCTTC.

Worth noting for this clonotype: Being one base from a much bigger clone, this may be a read error. This chain uses TRBV6-4 with TRBJ1-5; the D is unclear. The CDR3 is 14 amino acids. Germline V gene sequence: CDR1 MRHNA, CDR2 SNTAGT. CDR3 sequence: CAGSYAVGSQPQHF. Here the CDR3 DNA reads TGTGCCGGCAGTTACGCTGTGGGATCGCAGCCCCAGCATTTT.

On this clonotype itself: At one end the junction does not follow the germline gene, possibly because of a read error. The chain combines TRBV28 with TRBJ1-6, with D perhaps TRBD1 (5 bases). The CDR3 consists of 15 residues. Germline V gene sequence: CDR1 MDHEN, CDR2 SYDVKM. In DNA form, the CDR3 reads TGTGCCAGCACCATCGAGGGGCAGTTTAATCCACCCCTCCACTTT. This gives the protein CASTIEGQFNPPLHF.